This T cell receptor (beta chain) was documented in a study of radiotherapy plus CTLA-4 blockade in lung cancer. Measured with immunoSEQ multiplex PCR; TCRdb has only the in-frame clones, and not every one. There are about 110,000 clones in the sample; 70% to 90% occur only once, and about 2.2% lies in the top ten. Sequenced here: peripheral blood, sampled from a patient treated with radiotherapy plus ipilimumab. The sequence derives from a human donor with non-small cell lung cancer that progressed on radiotherapy plus ipilimumab. Some clones in this sample may be carry-over from other donors' samples.

For the CDR3, the DNA is TGTGCCACCAGCAGAAGGACCGGGACAGAGTACGAGCAGTACTTC. Encoded protein: CATSRRTGTEYEQYF. The chain couples TRBV15 to TRBJ2-7; 7 bases align to TRBD1. The junction had 8 bases not matched to a gene; V was cut back by 2 bases and J by 4 bases. Germline CDR1 is LNHNV and CDR2 is YYDKDF (reference sequence). This CDR3 comprises 15 residues.